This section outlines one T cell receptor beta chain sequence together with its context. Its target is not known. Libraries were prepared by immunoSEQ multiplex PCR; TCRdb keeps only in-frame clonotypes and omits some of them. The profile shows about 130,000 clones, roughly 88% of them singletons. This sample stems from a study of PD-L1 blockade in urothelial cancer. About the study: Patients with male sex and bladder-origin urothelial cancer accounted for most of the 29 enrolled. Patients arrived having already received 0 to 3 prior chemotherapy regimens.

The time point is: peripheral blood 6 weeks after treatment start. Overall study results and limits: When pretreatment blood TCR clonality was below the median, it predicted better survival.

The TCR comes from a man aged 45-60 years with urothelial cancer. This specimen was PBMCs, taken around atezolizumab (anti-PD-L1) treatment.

The CDR3 sequence is CASSQTGTNTGELFF. In nucleotides, the CDR3 is TGTGCCAGCAGTCAGACAGGGACGAACACCGGGGAGCTGTTTTTT. J is TRBJ2-2 and V is TRBV6-1; the match to TRBD1 covers 7 bases. The CDR3 runs to 15 residues. V lost 5 bases and J lost 0; bases outside the gene matches: 3. Per germline, CDR1 MNHNS and CDR2 SASEGT.